The rows below give T cell receptor beta chains drawn from one sample of a study of blood T cell repertoires in COVID-19. Here immunoSEQ multiplex PCR was the method, and the copy in TCRdb shows in-frame clones only, minus some. The table includes roughly 150,000 clones, roughly 85% detected once. The specimen was PBMCs or T cells enriched from blood (not recorded which). The receptors come from a woman in her 70s in a cohort exposed to, infected with or recovered from COVID-19 (not recorded which). Both conserved end residues are part of each CDR3. A D gene is named only where the DNA matches it firmly. Clone size is shown for a subset of rows, as once, few, many or a class of expanded clone.

V	size	D	J	DNA	CDR3
TRBV11-2	once	NA	TRBJ1-6	TGTGCCAGCAGCTTAGGGTTATCGGGATCACCCCTCCACTTT	CASSLGLSGSPLHF
TRBV6-2/TRBV6-3	NA	NA	TRBJ1-2	TGTGCCAGCAGTTACGGGGCAGCCACGGGCTATGGCTACACCTTC	CASSYGAATGYGYTF
TRBV11-2	few	TRBD2	TRBJ2-7	TGTGCCAGCAGCCCCCCTAGCGGCTCCTACGAGCAGTACTTC	CASSPPSGSYEQYF
TRBV28	NA	TRBD1	TRBJ1-1	TGTGCCAGCAGTGAGACAGGGGGAAACACTGAAGCTTTCTTT	CASSETGGNTEAFF
TRBV7-2	NA	NA	TRBJ1-1	TGTGCCAGCAGCCTTTACAGAGAAGCTTTCTTT	CASSLYREAFF
TRBV5-4	NA	TRBD1	TRBJ2-3	TGTGCCAGCAGCTCTAAACAGGGGGCGACAGATACGCAGTATTTT	CASSSKQGATDTQYF
TRBV11-1	NA	TRBD2	TRBJ2-3	TGTGCCAGCAGCTTAGGGACTAGCCGAAGCACAGATACGCAGTATTTT	CASSLGTSRSTDTQYF
TRBV29-1	NA	TRBD1	TRBJ2-1	TGCAGCGTCCGAACAGGGGTTGAGCAGTTCTTC	CSVRTGVEQFF
TRBV25-1	NA	NA	TRBJ1-1	TGTGCCAGCAGTCTCAGGACTGAAGCTTTCTTT	CASSLRTEAFF
TRBV7-9	NA	NA	TRBJ2-2	TGTGCCCCTACAGGGAACCTCACGAACACCGGGGAGCTGTTTTTT	CAPTGNLTNTGELFF
TRBV10-3	NA	NA	TRBJ1-1	TGTGCCATCAGTGTGTCAGGGGCCGACCGTGAAGCTTTCTTT	CAISVSGADREAFF